Listed below are T cell receptor beta chains from one sample, sequenced in a study of T cell changes during pregnancy in multiple sclerosis. The method was immunoSEQ multiplex PCR; TCRdb's version includes in-frame clones alone and lacks a portion of them. The sample carries roughly 23,000 clones, roughly 90% recorded once. Sequences were derived from CD8+ T cells from peripheral blood mononuclear cells, sampled in the first trimester of pregnancy. These receptors were collected from a female donor with multiple sclerosis, enrolled in a pregnancy study. The CDR3 runs from the conserved cysteine through the conserved F or W. Clone size, where shown, is once, few, many, or a class for clones that have expanded.

v_call clone_size cdr3_aa
TRBV19 - CASSIVAGAQETQYF
TRBV29-1 - CSVPRGGASVDTQYF
TRBV29-1 - CSVEMAGLDSEQYF
TRBV19 - CASSGGGQGGPNQPQHF
TRBV19 - CASKRGQGAGEQFF
TRBV9 - CASSFGGKFSSTDTQYF
TRBV14 - CASSPRDRVTETQYF
TRBV10-1 - CASSEWLAVVHEQFF
TRBV25-1 - CASTRDRLNNEQFF
TRBV10-3 - CATRSGTTNEKLFF
TRBV5-1 medium-sized CASSWRDGSSYEQYF
TRBV13 few CASSTWGRGPTEAFF
TRBV7-3 - CASPLRTSVGDTQYF
TRBV19 - CASSLQGVNTEAFF
TRBV4-3 - CASSQDPGLAGVSNEQFF
TRBV5-4 - CASSPPQKPGEAFF
TRBV4-2 - CASSQVAGWYEQYF
TRBV29-1 - CSVATGANEKLFF
TRBV11-2 - CASSLGPPGPDTQYF
TRBV29-1 - CSVVMNTEAFF
TRBV5-5 - CASSEYEQYF
TRBV29-1 - CSAKPGGQETQYF
TRBV19 - CASTSRPSLDRFMNTEAFF
TRBV21-1 - CASKVRAFSSDTQYF
TRBV4-1 - CASSQDMSSAAYNEQFF
TRBV10-3 - CAITETGEDEQYF
TRBV7-9 - CASRDSTSYEQYF
TRBV7-9 once CASSSAGLAGDQQYF
TRBV10-3 - CAISEAGYLDTEAFF
TRBV27 - CASSFAGEHYGYTF